A selection of T cell receptor beta chains follows, all from one sample in a study of metastatic and nonmetastatic thyroid tumors. TCRdb reanalyzed the PCR reads via MiXCR. Among about 31,000 clones listed, roughly a fifth were seen once. The material sequenced was blood. These receptors all come from a female donor with papillary thyroid cancer or a benign thyroid nodule (not recorded which). Some clones in this sample may be carry-over from other donors' samples. Each CDR3 is given with its conserved first and last residue. D genes are given only for firm matches. Clone size, where shown, is once, few, many, or a class for clones that have expanded.

cdr3_aa cdr3_nt clone_size j_call v_call d_call
CASTSLGSYGYTF TGTGCCAGCACTTCGTTGGGGTCCTATGGCTACACCTTC few TRBJ1-2 TRBV27 .
CATGRSVSGANVLTF TGTGCCACGGGGCGGTCCGTCTCTGGGGCCAACGTCCTGACTTTC few TRBJ2-6 TRBV6-1 .
CASSVGEGRGYTF TGCGCCAGCAGTGTCGGAGAAGGCAGGGGCTACACCTTC few TRBJ1-2 TRBV10-2 .
CASRVQGWETQYF TGTGCCAGCAGGGTCCAGGGTTGGGAGACCCAGTACTTC many TRBJ2-5 TRBV2 .
CVSSPGAAGNTGELFF TGTGTCAGCAGCCCCGGAGCGGCGGGGAACACCGGGGAGCTGTTTTTT once TRBJ2-2 TRBV9 .
CAISESRDSARGYTF TGTGCCATCAGTGAGTCGCGGGACAGCGCTCGGGGCTACACCTTC many TRBJ1-2 TRBV10-3 TRBD1
CASSWTGTSGNTIYF TGTGCCAGTAGTTGGACAGGGACCTCTGGAAACACCATATATTTT few TRBJ1-3 TRBV19 TRBD1
CASRTSGGNEQFF TGCGCCAGCAGGACTAGCGGGGGCAATGAGCAGTTCTTC many TRBJ2-1 TRBV10-2 TRBD2
CASSPSPGLGYGYTF TGTGCCAGCAGCCCCTCCCCAGGGCTTGGCTATGGCTACACCTTC medium-sized TRBJ1-2 TRBV7-3 .
CASSYSVNTEAFF TGTGCCAGCAGTTACTCGGTGAACACTGAAGCTTTCTTT many TRBJ1-1 TRBV6-5 .
CASSEAVWGTFYEQYF TGTGCCAGCAGTGAAGCGGTATGGGGGACCTTCTACGAGCAGTACTTC . TRBJ2-7 TRBV2 .
CASSPSGTGLYEQYF TGTGCCAGTAGCCCGTCCGGGACAGGCCTCTACGAGCAGTACTTC many TRBJ2-7 TRBV19 TRBD1
CSVAGDGANSPLHF TGCAGCGTTGCCGGAGATGGGGCTAATTCACCCCTCCACTTT . TRBJ1-6 TRBV29-1 .
CASGREGTSYEQYF TGTGCCTCGGGAAGGGAGGGAACCTCCTACGAGCAGTACTTC many TRBJ2-7 TRBV3-1 TRBD2
CASSLEQGARQPQHF TGTGCCAGCAGCTTAGAACAGGGGGCTAGGCAGCCCCAGCATTTT . TRBJ1-5 TRBV7-8 TRBD1
CASSWPDRLAGEQYF TGTGCCAGCAGCTGGCCTGATAGGCTAGCAGGCGAGCAGTACTTC . TRBJ2-7 TRBV11-3 .
CASSEGSSVLGEQYF TGTGCCAGCAGTGAAGGCTCCTCCGTTCTGGGCGAGCAGTACTTC few TRBJ2-7 TRBV6-1 .
CASSKGQSIGANVLTF TGTGCCAGCAGCAAGGGACAGTCGATCGGGGCCAACGTCCTGACTTTC few TRBJ2-6 TRBV5-4 TRBD1
CASSWGTGGANSPLHF TGTGCCAGCAGTTGGGGGACAGGGGGCGCGAATTCACCCCTCCACTTT few TRBJ1-6 TRBV12-3/TRBV12-4 TRBD1
CATQNTRDSNSYEQYF TGTGCCACCCAAAATACCCGGGACAGCAATTCCTACGAGCAGTACTTC . TRBJ2-7 TRBV15 TRBD1
CASRTSGGSTDTQYF TGTGCCAGCAGGACTAGCGGGGGCAGCACAGATACGCAGTATTTT few TRBJ2-3 TRBV6-4 TRBD2
CASSYSAPGNTEAFF TGTGCCAGCAGTTACTCGGCTCCGGGGAACACTGAAGCTTTCTTT many TRBJ1-1 TRBV6-2/TRBV6-3 .
CASTIPGLYNEQFF TGTGCCAGTACTATCCCGGGTTTATACAATGAGCAGTTCTTC many TRBJ2-1 TRBV19 .
CASSPMGLSTDTQYF TGTGCCAGCAGCCCCATGGGACTTAGCACAGATACGCAGTATTTT . TRBJ2-3 TRBV12-3/TRBV12-4 .
CSARDPADRNTEAFF TGCAGTGCTAGAGATCCGGCAGATAGGAACACTGAAGCTTTCTTT . TRBJ1-1 TRBV20-1 .
CASSSPGDSYEQYF TGTGCCAGCAGTTCCCCGGGGGACTCCTACGAGCAGTACTTC medium-sized TRBJ2-7 TRBV6-1 .
CASSLAGGTGGNEQFF TGTGCCAGCAGTTTAGCGGGGGGGACAGGGGGCAATGAGCAGTTCTTC many TRBJ2-1 TRBV12-3/TRBV12-4 TRBD1
CSARDWVNTIYF TGCAGTGCTAGAGATTGGGTGAACACCATATATTTT . TRBJ1-3 TRBV20-1 .
CASTQRTGDEKLFF TGTGCCAGCACCCAAAGGACAGGGGATGAAAAACTGTTTTTT many TRBJ1-4 TRBV4-2 TRBD1
CSATGTGKGYTF TGCAGTGCTACAGGGACAGGGAAAGGCTACACCTTC many TRBJ1-2 TRBV20-1 TRBD1
CSARVSAADTQYF TGCAGTGCTAGAGTTAGCGCGGCAGATACGCAGTATTTT many TRBJ2-3 TRBV20-1 .
CAWSEQVSDKQYF TGTGCCTGGAGCGAGCAAGTGTCAGATAAGCAGTATTTT . TRBJ2-3 TRBV30 .
CASSYDRDTEAFF TGTGCCAGCAGTTACGACAGGGACACTGAAGCTTTCTTT many TRBJ1-1 TRBV6-5 TRBD1
CASSFLLGTSRTDTQYF TGTGCCAGCAGTTTCCTCCTTGGGACTAGCCGCACAGATACGCAGTATTTT . TRBJ2-3 TRBV27 TRBD2
CASSESGDFYGYTF TGTGCCAGCAGTGAATCAGGGGATTTCTATGGCTACACCTTC medium-sized TRBJ1-2 TRBV6-1 .